Sequencing of this TCR beta chain was carried out in a study of spatial heterogeneity in lung cancer. Whole-study context: Among detected sequences, beta-chain ones consistently exceeded alpha-chain ones in number. Combinations of a unique TCR and a UMI were tallied in raw reads, and on average each appeared more than ten times. Whole-study results and caveats: Ubiquitous expanded tumor TCRs appeared in blood more at resection than follow-up.

This clonotype was seen a handful of times. What it binds is unknown. The time point is: sample taken at primary tumor resection. Tumor, nontumor lung or frozen PBMC supplied whole RNA that was sequenced unsorted. The donors comprised about 74 untreated early-stage non-small cell lung cancer patients. Using its own MiXCR run on the 5' RACE reads, TCRdb lists one record per CDR3 protein. This sample has tens of thousands of distinct CDR3 sequences, with around 5% found just once. This CDR3 contains 13 residues. V lost 6 bases and J 14 bases, leaving 17 bases between the germline ends. Germline CDR1 is SEHNR and CDR2 is FQNEAQ (reference sequence).

This clonotype was obtained from a female donor with early-stage non-small cell lung cancer. J is TRBJ1-6 and V is TRBV7-9; D uncertain. This material consisted of PBMCs, taken at surgery. CDR3 loop: CASSPLGGLSLHF. In nucleotides, the CDR3 is TGTGCCAGCAGTCCCCTTGGAGGCCTTTCCCTCCACTTT. The full variable domain, with the rest looked up from reference TRBV7-9 and TRBJ1-6, is DTGVSQNPRHKITKRGQNVTFRCDPISEHNRLYWYRQTLGQGPEFLTYFQNEAQLEKSRLLSDRFSAERPKGSFSTLEIQRTEQGDSAMYLCASSPLGGLSLHFGNGTRLTVT.